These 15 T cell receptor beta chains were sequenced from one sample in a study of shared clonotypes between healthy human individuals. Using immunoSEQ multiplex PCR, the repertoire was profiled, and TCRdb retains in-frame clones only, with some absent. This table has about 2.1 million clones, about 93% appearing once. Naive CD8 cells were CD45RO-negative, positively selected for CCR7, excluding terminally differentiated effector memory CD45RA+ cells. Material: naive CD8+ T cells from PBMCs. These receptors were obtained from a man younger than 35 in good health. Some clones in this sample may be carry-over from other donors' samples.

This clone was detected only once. Here the CDR3 reads CASSFPGIGYTF. CDR3 DNA sequence: TGTGCCAGCAGTTTCCCGGGGATTGGCTACACCTTC. This chain uses TRBV28 with TRBJ1-2; no definite D call. Germline-derived CDR1 and CDR2 are MDHEN and SYDVKM. This CDR3 has 12 residues. V gave up 3 bases and J gave up 7 bases, with 9 bases separating them.

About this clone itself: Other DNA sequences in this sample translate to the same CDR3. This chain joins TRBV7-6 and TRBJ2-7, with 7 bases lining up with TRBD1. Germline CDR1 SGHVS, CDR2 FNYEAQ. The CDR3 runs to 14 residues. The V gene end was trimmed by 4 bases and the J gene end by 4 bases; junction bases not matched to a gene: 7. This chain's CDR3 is CASSSRQGPYEQYF. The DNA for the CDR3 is TGTGCCAGCAGCTCTAGACAGGGACCTTACGAGCAGTACTTC.

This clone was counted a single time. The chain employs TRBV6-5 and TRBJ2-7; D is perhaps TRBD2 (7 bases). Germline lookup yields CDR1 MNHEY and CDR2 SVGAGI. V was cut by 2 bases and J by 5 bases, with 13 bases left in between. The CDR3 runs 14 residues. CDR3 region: CASSYSQGRDEQYF. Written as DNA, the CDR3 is TGTGCCAGCAGTTACAGTCAGGGGAGGGACGAGCAGTACTTC.

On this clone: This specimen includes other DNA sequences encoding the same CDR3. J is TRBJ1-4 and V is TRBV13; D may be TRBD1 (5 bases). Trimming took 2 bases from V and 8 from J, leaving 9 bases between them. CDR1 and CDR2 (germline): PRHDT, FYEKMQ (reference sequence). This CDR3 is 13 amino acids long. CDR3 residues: CASSLRGEEKLFF. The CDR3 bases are TGTGCCAGCAGCTTAAGGGGTGAGGAAAAACTGTTTTTT.

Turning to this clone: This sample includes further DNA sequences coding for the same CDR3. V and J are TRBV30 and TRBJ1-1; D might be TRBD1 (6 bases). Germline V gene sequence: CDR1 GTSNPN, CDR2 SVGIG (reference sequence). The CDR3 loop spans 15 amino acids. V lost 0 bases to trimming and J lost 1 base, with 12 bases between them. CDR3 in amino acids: CAWSVRGAGNTEAFF. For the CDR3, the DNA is TGTGCCTGGAGTGTACGGGGGGCAGGGAACACTGAAGCTTTCTTT.

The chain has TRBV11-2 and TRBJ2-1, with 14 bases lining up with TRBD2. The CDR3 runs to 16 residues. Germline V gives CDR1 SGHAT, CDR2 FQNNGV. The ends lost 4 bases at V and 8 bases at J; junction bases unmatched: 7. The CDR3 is CASSSFGGLAGDEQFF. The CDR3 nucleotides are TGTGCCAGCAGCTCTTTCGGGGGACTAGCGGGAGATGAGCAGTTCTTC.

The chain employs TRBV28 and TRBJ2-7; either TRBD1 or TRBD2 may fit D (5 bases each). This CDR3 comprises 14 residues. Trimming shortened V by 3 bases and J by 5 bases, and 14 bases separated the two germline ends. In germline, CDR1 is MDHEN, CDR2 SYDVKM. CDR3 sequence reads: CASSFERGTDEQYF. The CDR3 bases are TGTGCCAGCAGTTTTGAGAGGGGCACCGACGAGCAGTACTTC. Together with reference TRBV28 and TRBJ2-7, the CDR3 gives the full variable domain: DVKVTQSSRYLVKRTGEKVFLECVQDMDHENMFWYRQDPGLGLRLIYFSYDVKMKEKGDIPEGYSVSREKKERFSLILESASTNQTSMYLCASSFERGTDEQYFGPGTRLTVT.

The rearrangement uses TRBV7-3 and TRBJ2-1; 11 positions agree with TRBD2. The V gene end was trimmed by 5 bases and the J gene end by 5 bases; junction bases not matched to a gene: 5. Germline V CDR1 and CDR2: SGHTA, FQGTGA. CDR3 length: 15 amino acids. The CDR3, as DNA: TGTGCCAGCAGCACCTTAGCGGGAGGGCACAATGAGCAGTTCTTC. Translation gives CASSTLAGGHNEQFF.

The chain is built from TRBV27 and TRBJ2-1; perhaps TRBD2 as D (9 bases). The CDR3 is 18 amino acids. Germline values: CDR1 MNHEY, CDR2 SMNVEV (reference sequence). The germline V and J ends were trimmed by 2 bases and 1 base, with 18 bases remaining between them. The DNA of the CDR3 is TGTGCCAGCAGTTTAATCCCTAGCGGGACAGGATCCTACAATGAGCAGTTCTTC. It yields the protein CASSLIPSGTGSYNEQFF.

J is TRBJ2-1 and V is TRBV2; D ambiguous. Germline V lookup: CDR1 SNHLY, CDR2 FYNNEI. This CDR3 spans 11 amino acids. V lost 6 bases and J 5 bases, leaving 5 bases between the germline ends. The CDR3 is CASSYNNEQFF. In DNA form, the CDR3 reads TGTGCCAGCAGCTACAACAATGAGCAGTTCTTC. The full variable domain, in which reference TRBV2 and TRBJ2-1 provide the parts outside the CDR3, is EPEVTQTPSHQVTQMGQEVILRCVPISNHLYFYWYRQILGQKVEFLVSFYNNEISEKSEIFDDQFSVERPDGSNFTLKIRSTKLEDSAMYFCASSYNNEQFFGPGTRLTVL.

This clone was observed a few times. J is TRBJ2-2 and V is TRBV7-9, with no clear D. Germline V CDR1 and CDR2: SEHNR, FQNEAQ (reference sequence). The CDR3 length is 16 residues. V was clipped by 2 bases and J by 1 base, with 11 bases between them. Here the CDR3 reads CASSLRNGGNTGELFF. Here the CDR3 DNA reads TGTGCCAGCAGCTTAAGGAATGGCGGGAACACCGGGGAGCTGTTTTTT.

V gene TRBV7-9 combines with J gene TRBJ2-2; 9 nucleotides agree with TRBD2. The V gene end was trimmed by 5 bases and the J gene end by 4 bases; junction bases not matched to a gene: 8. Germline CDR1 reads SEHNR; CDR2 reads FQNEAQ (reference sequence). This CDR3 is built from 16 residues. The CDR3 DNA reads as TGTGCCAGCAGCACCCTGAGGACTAGCGTCACCGGGGAGCTGTTTTTT. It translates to CASSTLRTSVTGELFF.

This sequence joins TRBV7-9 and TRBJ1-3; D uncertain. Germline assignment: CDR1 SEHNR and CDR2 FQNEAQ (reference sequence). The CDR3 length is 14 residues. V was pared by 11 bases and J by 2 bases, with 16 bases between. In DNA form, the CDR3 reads TGTGCCTGTCCGCGAGCTTCGACTGGAAACACCATATATTTT. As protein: CACPRASTGNTIYF.

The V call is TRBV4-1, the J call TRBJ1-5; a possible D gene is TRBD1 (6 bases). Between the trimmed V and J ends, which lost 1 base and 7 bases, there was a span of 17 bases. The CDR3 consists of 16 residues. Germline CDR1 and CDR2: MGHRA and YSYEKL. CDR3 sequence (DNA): TGCGCCAGCAGCCAAGGAGTTACAGGGTCGCCCCAGCCCCAGCATTTT. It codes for CASSQGVTGSPQPQHF.

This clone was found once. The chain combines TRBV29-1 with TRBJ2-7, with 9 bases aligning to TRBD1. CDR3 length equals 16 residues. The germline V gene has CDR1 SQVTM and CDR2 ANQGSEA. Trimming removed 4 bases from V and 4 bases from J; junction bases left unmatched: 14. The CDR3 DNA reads TGCAGCGTTGCGACCCGGAGAGGGACAGGGCTTTACGAGCAGTACTTC. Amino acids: CSVATRRGTGLYEQYF.